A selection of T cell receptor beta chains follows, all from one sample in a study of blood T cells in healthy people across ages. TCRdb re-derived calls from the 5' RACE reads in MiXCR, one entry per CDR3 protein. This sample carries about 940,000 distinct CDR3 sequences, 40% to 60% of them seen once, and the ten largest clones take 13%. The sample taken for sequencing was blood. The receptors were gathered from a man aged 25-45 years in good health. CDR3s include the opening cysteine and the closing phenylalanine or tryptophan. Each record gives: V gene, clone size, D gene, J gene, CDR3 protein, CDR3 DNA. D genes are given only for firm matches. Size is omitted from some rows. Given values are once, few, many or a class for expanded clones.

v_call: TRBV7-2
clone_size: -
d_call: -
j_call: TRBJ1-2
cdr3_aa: CASSWTNTGFGYTF
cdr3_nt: TGTGCCAGCAGCTGGACCAATACAGGGTTTGGCTACACCTTC

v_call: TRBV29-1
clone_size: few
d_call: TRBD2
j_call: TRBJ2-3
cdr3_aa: CSVRTSRADTQYF
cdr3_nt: TGCAGCGTTCGGACTAGTAGGGCAGATACGCAGTATTTT

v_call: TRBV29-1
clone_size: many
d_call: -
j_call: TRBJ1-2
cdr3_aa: CSVEDQDASWGYTF
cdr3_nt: TGCAGCGTTGAAGATCAAGATGCCTCATGGGGCTACACCTTC

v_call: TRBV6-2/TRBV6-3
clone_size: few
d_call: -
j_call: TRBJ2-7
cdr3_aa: CASSYSKENSSYEQYF
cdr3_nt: TGTGCCAGCAGTTACTCGAAGGAGAACAGCTCCTACGAGCAGTACTTC

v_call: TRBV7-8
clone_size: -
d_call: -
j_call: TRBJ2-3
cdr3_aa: CASSLVEGYAMQYF
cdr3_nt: TGTGCCAGCAGCTTAGTGGAGGGCTACGCGATGCAGTATTTT

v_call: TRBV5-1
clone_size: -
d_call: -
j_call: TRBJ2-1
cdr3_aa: CASSLETDPYNEQFF
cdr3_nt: TGCGCCAGCAGCTTGGAGACCGACCCCTACAATGAGCAGTTCTTC

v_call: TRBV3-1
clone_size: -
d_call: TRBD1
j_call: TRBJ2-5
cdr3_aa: CASSHDRGMAETQYF
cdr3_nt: TGTGCCAGCAGCCATGACAGGGGGATGGCGGAGACCCAGTACTTC

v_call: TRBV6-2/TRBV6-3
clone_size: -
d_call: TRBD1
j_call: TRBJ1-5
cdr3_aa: CASSPRTGVWVQPQHF
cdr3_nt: TGTGCCAGCAGTCCACGGACAGGGGTGTGGGTTCAGCCCCAGCATTTT

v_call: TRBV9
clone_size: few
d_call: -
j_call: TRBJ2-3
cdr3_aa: CASSPLEGMSTDTQYF
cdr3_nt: TGTGCCAGCAGCCCCCTCGAGGGGATGAGCACAGATACGCAGTATTTT

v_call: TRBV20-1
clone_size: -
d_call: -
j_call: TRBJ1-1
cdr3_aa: CSARDPAAEAFF
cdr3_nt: TGCAGTGCTAGAGATCCTGCGGCGGAAGCTTTCTTT

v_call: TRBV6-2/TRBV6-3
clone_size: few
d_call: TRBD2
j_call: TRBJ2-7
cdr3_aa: CASRTVSLTSGDYEQYF
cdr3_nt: TGTGCCAGCAGAACGGTTTCTTTGACTAGCGGGGACTACGAGCAGTACTTC

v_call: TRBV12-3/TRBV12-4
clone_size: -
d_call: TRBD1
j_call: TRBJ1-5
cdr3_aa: CASSSRTGGRNQPQHF
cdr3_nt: TGTGCCAGCAGTTCCCGGACAGGGGGACGCAATCAGCCCCAGCATTTT

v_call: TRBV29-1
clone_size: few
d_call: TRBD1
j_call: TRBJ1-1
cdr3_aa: CSVVSRTGWTTEAFF
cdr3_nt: TGCAGCGTTGTCTCTAGGACAGGCTGGACCACTGAAGCTTTCTTT

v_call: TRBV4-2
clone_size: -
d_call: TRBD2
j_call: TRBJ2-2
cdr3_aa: CACSVSGGGTGELFF
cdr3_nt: TGTGCCTGCAGCGTTAGCGGGGGGGGCACCGGGGAGCTGTTTTTT

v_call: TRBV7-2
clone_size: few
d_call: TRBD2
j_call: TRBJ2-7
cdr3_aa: CASKSGGGTYEQYF
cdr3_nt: TGTGCCAGCAAGAGTGGCGGGGGAACCTACGAGCAGTACTTC

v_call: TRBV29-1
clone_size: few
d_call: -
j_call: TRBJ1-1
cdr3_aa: CSVGTGTRVNTEAFF
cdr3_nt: TGCAGCGTTGGGACCGGGACAAGGGTCAACACTGAAGCTTTCTTT

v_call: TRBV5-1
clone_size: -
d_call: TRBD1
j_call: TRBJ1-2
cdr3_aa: CASLPGQGNYGYTF
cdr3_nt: TGCGCCAGCCTGCCGGGACAGGGGAACTATGGCTACACCTTC

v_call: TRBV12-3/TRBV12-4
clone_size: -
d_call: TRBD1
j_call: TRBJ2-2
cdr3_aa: CASRPPGQGNTGELFF
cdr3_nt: TGTGCCAGCAGGCCTCCGGGACAGGGGAACACCGGGGAGCTGTTTTTT

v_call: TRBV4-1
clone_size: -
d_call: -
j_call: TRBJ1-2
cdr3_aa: CASSQLDRLMSGYTF
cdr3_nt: TGCGCCAGCAGCCAACTAGACAGGCTCATGAGTGGCTACACCTTC

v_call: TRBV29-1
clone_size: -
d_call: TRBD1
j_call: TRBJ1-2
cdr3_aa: CSVQGARGYTF
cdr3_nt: TGCAGCGTCCAGGGGGCGCGGGGCTACACCTTC